The 26 T cell receptor beta chains reported below all come from one sample, sequenced in a study of blood T cell repertoires in COVID-19. Repertoires were generated with immunoSEQ multiplex PCR, while TCRdb's copy carries only in-frame clones and drops some. The sample lists around 160,000 clones, about 81% seen once, with about 11% in the top ten. The specimen sequenced was peripheral blood. The source is a human donor in a cohort sampled during active COVID-19.

This clone has just a few counts. V usage is TRBV2 and J usage is TRBJ1-4; TRBD1 agrees at 7 bases. The V segment lost 4 bases and the J segment 2 bases; nucleotides outside the gene matches: 7. The CDR3 is 16 residues long. From germline, CDR1 is SNHLY and CDR2 FYNNEI. In DNA form, the CDR3 reads TGTGCCAGCAGTGTTGACAGGGTTTCGACTAATGAAAAACTGTTTTTT. Translated: CASSVDRVSTNEKLFF.

This clone came up a few times. The chain links TRBV6-5 to TRBJ1-3; D gene unclear. V lost 7 bases, J lost 2 bases, and 15 bases lay in between. From germline, CDR1 is MNHEY and CDR2 SVGAGI. This CDR3 has 15 amino acids. For the CDR3, the DNA is TGTGCCAGCATGAGGCAGACCAGAACTGGAAACACCATATATTTT. Translating gives CASMRQTRTGNTIYF.

This sequence joins TRBV20-1 and TRBJ2-7; no clear D. The CDR3 sequence is 11 residues long. Germline V gene sequence: CDR1 DFQATT, CDR2 SNEGSKA (reference sequence). V lost 3 bases and J lost 4, with 7 bases in between. This CDR3 is CSARKSYEQYF. The CDR3 bases are TGCAGTGCTAGGAAGAGTTACGAGCAGTACTTC.

V usage is TRBV29-1 and J usage is TRBJ2-2; TRBD1 matches 8 bases. Germline V lookup: CDR1 SQVTM, CDR2 ANQGSEA. The junction had 4 bases not matched to a gene; V was cut back by 6 bases and J by 4 bases. The CDR3 sequence is 13 residues long. CDR3 in amino acids: CSVYTGGTGELFF. CDR3 in DNA: TGCAGCGTGTATACAGGGGGCACCGGGGAGCTGTTTTTT.

The chain uses TRBV7-2 and TRBJ1-4, with D perhaps matching TRBD1 (6 bases). Trimming left V 5 bases short and J 13 bases short, with 23 bases between. The length of the CDR3 is 15 residues. Germline CDR1 is SGHTA and CDR2 is FQGNSA. As DNA, the CDR3 is TGTGCCAGCAGCCTAACACAGGGCCGGGGGGAGGCACTGTTTTTT. Its protein product is CASSLTQGRGEALFF.

This chain joins TRBV7-3 and TRBJ2-2, with D possibly TRBD2 on 6 matching bases. CDR1 and CDR2 (germline): SGHTA, FQGTGA. This CDR3 contains 15 residues. Trimming pared 2 bases from V and 6 bases from J, leaving 13 bases between. CDR3 nucleotides: TGTGCCAGCAGCTTATTACTGACTAGGGCCGGGGAGCTGTTTTTT. This codes for CASSLLLTRAGELFF.

The V and J genes are TRBV3-1 (or the pseudogene TRBV3-2) and TRBJ2-4; the D gene is possibly TRBD2 (6 bases). The CDR3 sequence is 20 residues long. The germline CDR1 and CDR2 sequences are LGHDT and YNNKEL (reference sequence). Trimming left V 0 bases short and J 1 base short, with 22 bases between. The CDR3 DNA follows: TGTGCCAGCAGCCAAGATCAGGGTGGCGGGATAGCGATGGCCAAAAACATTCAGTACTTC. Protein: CASSQDQGGGIAMAKNIQYF.

The chain joins TRBV2 to TRBJ1-2; tentative D call: TRBD1 (5 bases). V shed 1 base and J shed 3 bases, with 12 bases lying between them. Germline loops: CDR1 SNHLY, CDR2 FYNNEI. This CDR3 is built from 15 residues. DNA for the CDR3: TGTGCCAGCAGTGAAGAAGGGGAGGGGTACTATGGCTACACCTTC. This sequence encodes CASSEEGEGYYGYTF. Looking up the rest from reference TRBV2 and TRBJ1-2 gives the full variable domain: EPEVTQTPSHQVTQMGQEVILRCVPISNHLYFYWYRQILGQKVEFLVSFYNNEISEKSEIFDDQFSVERPDGSNFTLKIRSTKLEDSAMYFCASSEEGEGYYGYTFGSGTRLTVV.

J is TRBJ2-5 and V is TRBV7-2; D may be TRBD2 (5 bases). The ends were cut back, 3 bases at V and 2 bases at J, with 7 bases in the middle. The CDR3 contains 13 residues. The germline V gene encodes CDR1 SGHTA and CDR2 FQGNSA. CDR3 bases: TGTGCCAGCAGCTTCAGCGGTCAAGAGACCCAGTACTTC. Its protein is CASSFSGQETQYF. Using reference TRBV7-2 and TRBJ2-5 for the parts outside the CDR3, the full variable domain is GAGVSQSPSNKVTEKGKDVELRCDPISGHTALYWYRQSLGQGLEFLIYFQGNSAPDKSGLPSDRFSAERTGGSVSTLTIQRTQQEDSAVYLCASSFSGQETQYFGPGTRLLVL.

This clone has more than one count but fewer than ten. J is TRBJ2-7 and V is TRBV5-4, with D tentatively TRBD1 (6 bases). CDR3 length equals 15 residues. Germline V gene data show CDR1 as SGHNT and CDR2 as YYREEE (reference sequence). Trimming removed 8 bases from V and 0 bases from J, with 18 bases in between. The CDR3 DNA is TGTGCCAGTCAAACTGGGGGCCCCAGCTCCTACGAGCAGTACTTC. This sequence encodes CASQTGGPSSYEQYF.

V gene TRBV7-9 combines with J gene TRBJ1-5; 7 bases map to TRBD1. The CDR3 extends over 16 amino acids. V lost 1 base and J lost 9; bases outside the gene matches: 12. CDR1 is SEHNR and CDR2 is FQNEAQ in the germline V gene (reference sequence). The CDR3 DNA follows: TGTGCCAGCAGCTTAGGAACCGGGACAGCCATCGGGCCCCAGCATTTT. As protein: CASSLGTGTAIGPQHF.

V usage is TRBV5-6 and J usage is TRBJ2-6; TRBD1 matches at 8 bases. With 2 bases clipped from V and 0 bases from J, the junction kept 10 bases outside the gene matches. This CDR3 has 19 amino acids. The V gene's germline CDR1 is SGHDT and CDR2 YYEEEE. The CDR3 is CASSFTSGQESSGANVLTF. The CDR3 DNA is TGTGCCAGCAGCTTCACTTCGGGACAGGAGAGCTCTGGGGCCAACGTCCTGACTTTC.

Points on this clone: The same CDR3 can be traced to other DNA sequences in this sample. This chain connects TRBV12-3 or TRBV12-4 to TRBJ2-1; 7 bases are a match to TRBD2. This CDR3 spans 11 amino acids. J was trimmed by 7 bases and V by 6 bases; bases with no gene match: 0. The CDR3 coding sequence is TGTGCCAGCAGGGGGGGGAATGAGCAGTTCTTC. This encodes CASRGGNEQFF.

The chain uses TRBV7-2 and TRBJ1-1, with a possible D match to TRBD1 (5 bases). The CDR3 totals 13 residues. Deletions cut 1 base from V and 10 bases from J, with 13 bases between. Germline V gives CDR1 SGHTA, CDR2 FQGNSA. The CDR3 sequence: CASSLVQWQGAFF. CDR3 sequence (DNA): TGTGCCAGCAGCTTAGTTCAGTGGCAGGGAGCTTTCTTT.

The rearrangement links TRBV28 to TRBJ2-1; D might be TRBD2 (6 bases). The V end lost 11 bases, the J end lost 10 bases, and 18 bases lay between the germline ends. Germline CDR1 reads MDHEN; CDR2 reads SYDVKM. The CDR3 extends over 12 amino acids. The CDR3: CAASPSRGEQFF. CDR3 DNA: TGTGCCGCCAGTCCATCGCGGGGCGAGCAGTTCTTC.

The chain combines TRBV29-1 with TRBJ2-2; a possible D gene is TRBD2 (7 bases). V lost 5 bases, J lost 2 bases, and 12 bases lay in between. The CDR3 covers 14 residues. Germline CDR1 SQVTM, CDR2 ANQGSEA. DNA of the CDR3: TGCAGCGTTCGGGGGGCTTTAAACACCGGGGAGCTGTTTTTT. This translates into CSVRGALNTGELFF.

The chain employs TRBV5-1 and TRBJ2-1; 8 nucleotides line up with TRBD2. J gave up 5 bases and V 0 bases, and 4 bases lay outside the gene matches. CDR1 SGHRS and CDR2 YFSETQ come from the germline V gene. The CDR3 extends over 15 amino acids. The CDR3 spells CASSLGLARDNEQFF. Written as DNA, the CDR3 is TGCGCCAGCAGCTTGGGACTAGCGCGAGACAATGAGCAGTTCTTC.

The CDR3 DNA follows: TGTTCTAGCAGCTTTGGGCGGGGCAGGGCAGATACGCAGTATTTT. Amino acids: CSSSFGRGRADTQYF. This rearrangement joins TRBV6-5 to TRBJ2-3; TRBD2 might be the D (6 bases). The CDR3 totals 15 residues. CDR1 is MNHEY, CDR2 SVGAGI, per germline.

This chain links TRBV10-2 with TRBJ1-4, with TRBD1 matching 7 bases. The J segment lost 8 bases and the V segment lost 9 bases, leaving 9 bases of the junction unmatched. This CDR3 has 13 residues. The V gene's germline CDR1 is WSHSY and CDR2 SAAADI. CDR3: CASATGLVEKLFF. CDR3 bases: TGCGCCAGTGCGACAGGGTTAGTGGAAAAACTGTTTTTT.

V gene TRBV5-4 combines with J gene TRBJ2-4, with D possibly TRBD1 on 6 matching bases. The ends were cut back, 4 bases at V and 5 bases at J, with 19 bases in the middle. Germline V gene sequence: CDR1 SGHNT, CDR2 YYREEE (reference sequence). The CDR3 is 16 amino acids. CDR3 coding DNA: TGTGCCAGCAGCCAAGGGACCCGGGACACCCAAAACATTCAGTACTTC. The encoded protein is CASSQGTRDTQNIQYF.

This clone has just a few counts. The chain joins TRBV7-8 to TRBJ1-2, with 7 positions matching TRBD1. The trim removed 5 bases at V and 4 bases at J, leaving 7 bases unmatched. The CDR3 runs 14 residues. Germline V gives CDR1 SGHVS, CDR2 FQNEAQ. CDR3 loop: CASSDREGAYGYTF. In nucleotides, the CDR3 is TGTGCCAGCAGCGACAGGGAAGGGGCCTATGGCTACACCTTC.

The V gene is TRBV6-2 or TRBV6-3, the J gene TRBJ2-7, with D tentatively TRBD1 (6 bases). Looked up from germline, CDR1 is MNHEY and CDR2 is SVGEGT. Trimming shortened V by 5 bases and J by 6 bases, and 14 bases separated the two germline ends. The CDR3 has 13 residues. The CDR3 is CASSGNGQFEQYF. The CDR3 nucleotides read TGTGCCAGCAGTGGAAACGGACAGTTCGAGCAGTACTTC.

This sequence joins TRBV2 and TRBJ1-6; 8 bases are a match to TRBD1. This CDR3 is built from 16 residues. From germline, CDR1 is SNHLY and CDR2 FYNNEI. V dropped 4 bases and J dropped 7; count of bases not matched to a gene: 9. Here the CDR3 reads CASSGTGQVGNSPLHF. The CDR3, as DNA: TGTGCCAGCAGTGGGACAGGGCAAGTGGGCAATTCACCCCTCCACTTT. The whole variable domain, filled in from reference TRBV2 and TRBJ1-6, reads EPEVTQTPSHQVTQMGQEVILRCVPISNHLYFYWYRQILGQKVEFLVSFYNNEISEKSEIFDDQFSVERPDGSNFTLKIRSTKLEDSAMYFCASSGTGQVGNSPLHFGNGTRLTVT.

The rearrangement links TRBV7-8 to TRBJ1-4; 9 bases agree with TRBD1. J gave up 8 bases and V 2 bases, and 6 bases lay outside the gene matches. There are 15 residues in the CDR3. Germline CDR1 SGHVS, CDR2 FQNEAQ. CDR3 sequence (DNA): TGTGCCAGCAGCTTAAAGTTCGACAGGGGGGAAAAACTGTTTTTT. This codes for CASSLKFDRGEKLFF.

The chain couples TRBV7-2 to TRBJ1-5; TRBD1 is a possible D gene (5 bases). CDR3 length: 13 amino acids. The germline V gene has CDR1 SGHTA and CDR2 FQGNSA. Deletions cut 3 bases from V and 7 bases from J, with 10 bases between. CDR3 protein: CASSFGGDQPQHF. CDR3 coding DNA: TGTGCCAGCAGCTTTGGAGGGGACCAGCCCCAGCATTTT.

The chain is built from TRBV11-1 and TRBJ2-5, with D maybe TRBD1 (5 bases). Germline V gene data show CDR1 as SGHAT and CDR2 as FQDESV (reference sequence). V lost 7 bases and J 1 base, leaving 13 bases between the germline ends. The CDR3 loop spans 14 amino acids. CDR3: CASKGQSFQETQYF. The DNA for the CDR3 is TGTGCCAGCAAGGGGCAGTCCTTCCAAGAGACCCAGTACTTC.